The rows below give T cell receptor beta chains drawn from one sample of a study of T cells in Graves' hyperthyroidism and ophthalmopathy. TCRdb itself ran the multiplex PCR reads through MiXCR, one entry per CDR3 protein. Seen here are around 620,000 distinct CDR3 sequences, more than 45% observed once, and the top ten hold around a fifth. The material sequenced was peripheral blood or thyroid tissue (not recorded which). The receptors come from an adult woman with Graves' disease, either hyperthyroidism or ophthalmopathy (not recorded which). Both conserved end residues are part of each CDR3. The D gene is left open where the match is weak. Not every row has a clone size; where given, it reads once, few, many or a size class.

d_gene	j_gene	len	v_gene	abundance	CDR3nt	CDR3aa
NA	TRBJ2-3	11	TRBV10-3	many	TGTGCCATCAGGTCCTCGAATACGCAGTATTTT	CAIRSSNTQYF
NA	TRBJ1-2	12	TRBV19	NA	TGTGCCAGTAGTATCCTGGACAGCGGCTACACCTTC	CASSILDSGYTF
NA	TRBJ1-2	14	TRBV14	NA	TGTGCCAGCAGCCCGGGGTGGACGAGCTATGGCTACACCTTC	CASSPGWTSYGYTF
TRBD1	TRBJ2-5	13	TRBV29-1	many	TGCAGCGTTGATGGCAGGGGGCTTGAGACCCAGTACTTC	CSVDGRGLETQYF
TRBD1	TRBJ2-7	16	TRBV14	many	TGTGCCAGCAGCCAAGAGGTCGGGACAGGGTATTACGAGCAGTACTTC	CASSQEVGTGYYEQYF
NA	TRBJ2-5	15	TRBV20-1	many	TGCAGTGCTAGAGTTGGCGGGGCGCGGTGGGAGACCCAGTACTTC	CSARVGGARWETQYF
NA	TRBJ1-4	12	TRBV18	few	TGTGCCAGCTCACCAAGGGATGAAAAACTGTTTTTT	CASSPRDEKLFF
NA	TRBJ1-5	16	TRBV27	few	TGTGCCAGCTCGCGAAGGGGGGACTCTAGCAATCAGCCCCAGCATTTT	CASSRRGDSSNQPQHF
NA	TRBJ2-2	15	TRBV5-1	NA	TGCGCCAGCAGCGGGGGGCGCTGGGGCGTCGGGGAGCTGTTTTTT	CASSGGRWGVGELFF
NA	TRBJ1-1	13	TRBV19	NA	TGTGCCAGTAGTTACCTTGGGAGGACTGAAGCTTTCTTT	CASSYLGRTEAFF
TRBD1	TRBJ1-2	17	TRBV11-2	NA	TGTGCCAGCAGCCGACCACCTAAACAGGGGGCCGGCTATGGCTACACCTTC	CASSRPPKQGAGYGYTF
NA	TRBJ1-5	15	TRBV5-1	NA	TGTGCCAGCAGCTTGAGAGGGGAGGGAGGTCAGCCCCAGCATTTT	CASSLRGEGGQPQHF
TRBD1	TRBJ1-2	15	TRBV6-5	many	TGTGCCAGCAGTTACTTCGGTCGCGGACAGGCTGGCTACACCTTC	CASSYFGRGQAGYTF
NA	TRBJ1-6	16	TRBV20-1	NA	TGCAGTGCTAGAGGCAGGGGCCGGTTTGTAGATTCACCCCTCCACTTT	CSARGRGRFVDSPLHF
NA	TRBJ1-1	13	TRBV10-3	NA	TGTGCCCTCAGGAAGGGGTTAAACACTGAAGCTTTCTTT	CALRKGLNTEAFF
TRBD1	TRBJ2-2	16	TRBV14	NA	TGTGCCAGCAGGAGGACAGGCAGCGGCAACACCGGGGAGCTGTTTTTT	CASRRTGSGNTGELFF
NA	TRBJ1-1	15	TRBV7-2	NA	TGTGCCAGCAGCCCTCAAATGGGGATGGGCACTGAAGCTTTCTTT	CASSPQMGMGTEAFF
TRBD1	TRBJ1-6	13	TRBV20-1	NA	TGCAGTGCCCTCGACAGGGGATACTCACCCCTCCACTTT	CSALDRGYSPLHF
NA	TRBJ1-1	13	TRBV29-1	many	TGCAGCGTTGAAGAATCCCCGCACACTGAAGCTTTCTTT	CSVEESPHTEAFF
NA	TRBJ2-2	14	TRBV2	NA	TGTGCCAGCAGAAACAAGGGGGACACCGGGGAGCTGTTTTTT	CASRNKGDTGELFF
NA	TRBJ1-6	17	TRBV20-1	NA	TGCAGTGCTAGCGGACGCGGAATCTCTGGGGCCAATTCACCCCTCCACTTT	CSASGRGISGANSPLHF
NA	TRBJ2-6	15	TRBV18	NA	TGTGCCAGCTCACGGGACACCTCTGGGGCCAACGTCCTGACTTTC	CASSRDTSGANVLTF
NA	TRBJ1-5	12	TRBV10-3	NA	TGTGCCATCGGACAATCGGCTCAGCCCCAGCATTTT	CAIGQSAQPQHF
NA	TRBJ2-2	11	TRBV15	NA	TGTGCCACCAGCAGAGAGGGGGAGCTGTTTTTT	CATSREGELFF
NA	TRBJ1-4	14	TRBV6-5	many	TGTGCCAGCAGTCGGAGCGCAACTAATGAAAAACTGTTTTTT	CASSRSATNEKLFF
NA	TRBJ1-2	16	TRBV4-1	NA	TGCGCCAGCGGCCTGAGGACCCAAAGCCGTAGCTATGGCTACACCTTC	CASGLRTQSRSYGYTF
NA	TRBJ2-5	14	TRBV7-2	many	TGTGCCAGCAGCTTCCAGGGCGGGACAGAGACCCAGTACTTC	CASSFQGGTETQYF
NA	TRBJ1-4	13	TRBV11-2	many	TGTGCCAGCAGCCTGAGGTTTAATGAAAAACTGTTTTTT	CASSLRFNEKLFF
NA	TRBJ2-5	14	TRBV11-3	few	TGTGCCAGCAGCTTAGAGCGGGGGCTGGAGACCCAGTACTTC	CASSLERGLETQYF
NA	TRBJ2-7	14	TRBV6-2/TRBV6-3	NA	TGTGCCAGTGGGACTCTCTTCACCCCCTACGAGCAGTACTTC	CASGTLFTPYEQYF
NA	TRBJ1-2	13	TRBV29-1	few	TGCAGCGTTGATCCAGGGACCCACTATGGCTACACCTTC	CSVDPGTHYGYTF
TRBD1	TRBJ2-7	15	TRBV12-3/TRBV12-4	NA	TGTGCCAGCAGTTTAGCTTGGACAGGGGTCTACGAGCAGTACTTC	CASSLAWTGVYEQYF
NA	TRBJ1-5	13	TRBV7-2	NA	TGTGCCAGCAGTCTTGAAGGGGGGAGGGCCCAGCATTTT	CASSLEGGRAQHF
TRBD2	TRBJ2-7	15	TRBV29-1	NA	TGCAGCGTTGAAGATCGTGGACTAGCGTCCTACGAGCAGTACTTC	CSVEDRGLASYEQYF
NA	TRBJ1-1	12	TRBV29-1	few	TGCAGCGTTTTACGACGGAACACTGAAGCTTTCTTT	CSVLRRNTEAFF
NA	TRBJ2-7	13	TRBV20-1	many	TGCAGTGCTGAGCCCGCGCCGGGGGACGAGCAGTACTTC	CSAEPAPGDEQYF
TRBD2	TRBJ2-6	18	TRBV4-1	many	TGCGCCAGCAGCCCCGGACTAGCGGGTATCTCTGGGGCCAACGTCCTGACTTTC	CASSPGLAGISGANVLTF
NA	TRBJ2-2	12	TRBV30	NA	TGTGCCTGGAGGCGCGGGTCCGGGGAGCTGTTTTTT	CAWRRGSGELFF
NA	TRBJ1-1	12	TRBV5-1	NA	TGCGCCAGCAGCCCGCCGGGAGGGTGGGCTTTCTTT	CASSPPGGWAFF
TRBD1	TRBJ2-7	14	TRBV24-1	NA	TGTGCCACCAGTGACAGGGGGTCTACCTACGAGCAGTACTTC	CATSDRGSTYEQYF
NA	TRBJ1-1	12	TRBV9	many	TGTGCCAGCACGGACCCCAAAACTGAAGCTTTCTTT	CASTDPKTEAFF